The next 3 T cell receptor beta chains were all read from a single sample in a study of blood T cell repertoires in COVID-19. TCRdb's table, derived via immunoSEQ multiplex PCR, lists solely in-frame clones and lacks some. This sample carries almost 500,000 clones, roughly nine tenths of them seen once, and the ten largest clones take approximately 8%. The sample comprised PBMCs or T cells enriched from blood (not recorded which). Receptor source: a woman between 55 and 75 years old who had recovered from COVID-19.

The CDR3 here is CAWSGEPKGSGAYTGELFF. CDR3 sequence (DNA): TGTGCCTGGAGCGGCGAACCGAAGGGTAGCGGGGCTTACACCGGGGAGCTGTTTTTT. The chain carries TRBV30 and TRBJ2-2, with 8 bases fitting TRBD2. The germline CDR1 and CDR2 sequences are GTSNPN and SVGIG (reference sequence). There are 19 residues in the CDR3. The J segment lost 3 bases and the V segment lost 3 bases, leaving 18 bases of the junction unmatched.

This clone was seen only once. V gene TRBV2 combines with J gene TRBJ2-3; D is possibly TRBD1 (5 bases). Trimming shortened V by 7 bases and J by 4 bases, and 9 bases separated the two germline ends. The CDR3 length is 12 residues. CDR1 SNHLY and CDR2 FYNNEI come from the germline V gene. CDR3 sequence (DNA): TGTGCCAGCACTAAGGGGTCAGATACGCAGTATTTT. This encodes CASTKGSDTQYF. Combining the CDR3 with reference TRBV2 and TRBJ2-3 gives the whole variable domain EPEVTQTPSHQVTQMGQEVILRCVPISNHLYFYWYRQILGQKVEFLVSFYNNEISEKSEIFDDQFSVERPDGSNFTLKIRSTKLEDSAMYFCASTKGSDTQYFGPGTRLTVL.

V and J are TRBV5-1 and TRBJ2-2; D may be TRBD2 (6 bases). The CDR3 consists of 15 residues. Trimming pared 4 bases from V and 6 bases from J, leaving 16 bases between. Germline assignment: CDR1 SGHRS and CDR2 YFSETQ. The chain's CDR3 is CASSGKSSGAGELFF. The CDR3 DNA follows: TGCGCCAGCAGCGGGAAATCTTCGGGGGCCGGGGAGCTGTTTTTT. The entire variable domain, with the rest obtained from reference TRBV5-1 and TRBJ2-2, is as follows: KAGVTQTPRYLIKTRGQQVTLSCSPISGHRSVSWYQQTPGQGLQFLFEYFSETQRNKGNFPGRFSGRQFSNSRSEMNVSTLELGDSALYLCASSGKSSGAGELFFGEGSRLTVL.